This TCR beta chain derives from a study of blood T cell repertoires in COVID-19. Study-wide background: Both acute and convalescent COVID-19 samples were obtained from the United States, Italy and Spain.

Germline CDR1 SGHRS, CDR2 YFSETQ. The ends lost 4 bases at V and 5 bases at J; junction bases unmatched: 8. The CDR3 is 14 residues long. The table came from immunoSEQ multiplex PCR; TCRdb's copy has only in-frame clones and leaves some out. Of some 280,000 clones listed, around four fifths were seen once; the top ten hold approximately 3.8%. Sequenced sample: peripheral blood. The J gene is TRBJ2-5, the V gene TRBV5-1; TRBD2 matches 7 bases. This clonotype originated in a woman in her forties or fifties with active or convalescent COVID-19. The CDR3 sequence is CASSVESGVETQYF. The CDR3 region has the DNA TGCGCCAGCAGCGTGGAGAGCGGGGTGGAGACCCAGTACTTC. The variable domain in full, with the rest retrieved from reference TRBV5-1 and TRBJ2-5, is KAGVTQTPRYLIKTRGQQVTLSCSPISGHRSVSWYQQTPGQGLQFLFEYFSETQRNKGNFPGRFSGRQFSNSRSEMNVSTLELGDSALYLCASSVESGVETQYFGPGTRLLVL.